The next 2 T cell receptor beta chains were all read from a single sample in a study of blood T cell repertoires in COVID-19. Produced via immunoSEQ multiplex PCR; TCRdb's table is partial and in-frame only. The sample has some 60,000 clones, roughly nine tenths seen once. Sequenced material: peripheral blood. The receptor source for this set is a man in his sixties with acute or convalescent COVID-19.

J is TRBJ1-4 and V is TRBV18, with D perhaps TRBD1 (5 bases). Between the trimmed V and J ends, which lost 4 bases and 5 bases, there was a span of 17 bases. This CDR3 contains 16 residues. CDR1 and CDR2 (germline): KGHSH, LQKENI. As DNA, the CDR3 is TGTGCCAGCTCACTCTCGACCGGGGGAAGAAATGAAAAACTGTTTTTT. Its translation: CASSLSTGGRNEKLFF. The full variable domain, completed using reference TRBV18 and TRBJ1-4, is NAGVMQNPRHLVRRRGQEARLRCSPMKGHSHVYWYRQLPEEGLKFMVYLQKENIIDESGMPKERFSAEFPKEGPSILRIQQVVRGDSAAYFCASSLSTGGRNEKLFFGSGTQLSVL.

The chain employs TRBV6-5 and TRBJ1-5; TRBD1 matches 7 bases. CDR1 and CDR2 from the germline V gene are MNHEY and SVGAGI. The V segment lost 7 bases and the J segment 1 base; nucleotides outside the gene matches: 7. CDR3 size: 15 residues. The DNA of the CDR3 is TGTGCCAGCACCCCCGACAGGGCGAGCAATCAGCCCCAGCATTTT. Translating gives CASTPDRASNQPQHF.